This entry describes one TCR beta chain. Its cognate antigen is unknown. Germline values: CDR1 SEHNR, CDR2 FQNEAQ (reference sequence). V lost 1 base to trimming and J lost 3 bases, with 9 bases between them. This CDR3 region has 15 residues. This entry comes from a study of a mutant IDH1 vaccine in newly diagnosed glioma. Regarding time point: week 35, safety follow-up. Every single dose of the vaccine, 300 ug of mutant IDH1 20-mer peptide, came with topical imiquimod. The assay was immunoSEQ multiplex PCR, and TCRdb's table has in-frame clones only and misses some. This table holds 30,000 to 40,000 clones, approximately 82% found once.

Here the sequenced sample was PBMCs, taken from a glioma patient whose treatment included an IDH1 peptide vaccine. This sequence originates from a woman between 18 and 29 years old with glioma. This chain joins TRBV7-9 and TRBJ1-4; D is perhaps TRBD1 (5 bases). The CDR3 is CASSLGGTSNEKLFF. The DNA of the CDR3 is TGTGCCAGCAGCTTAGGGGGGACTTCTAATGAAAAACTGTTTTTT.